Listed below are T cell receptor beta chains from one sample, sequenced in a study of blood T cell repertoires in COVID-19. The data were produced by immunoSEQ multiplex PCR, yet TCRdb's version contains in-frame clones alone and is incomplete. There are about 330,000 clones in the sample; 85% occur only once, and just over 7% lies in the top ten. Input material: peripheral blood. These TCRs come from a human donor in a cohort sampled during active COVID-19. The CDR3 runs from the conserved cysteine through the conserved F or W. A D gene is named only where the DNA matches it firmly. Expanded clones get a size class; other rows say once, few or many, or leave the size out.

TRBJ2-7	-	TRBV2	-	CASSEAQGYEQYF	TGTGCCAGCAGTGAAGCCCAGGGTTACGAGCAGTACTTC
TRBJ1-1	-	TRBV7-2	-	CASSLGRTEAFF	TGTGCCAGCAGCTTGGGGCGGACTGAAGCTTTCTTT
TRBJ1-1	-	TRBV27	-	CASSLTGEAEAFF	TGTGCCAGCAGTTTGACAGGAGAGGCTGAAGCTTTCTTT
TRBJ2-3	-	TRBV18	TRBD1	CASSPRQGVTDTQYF	TGTGCCAGCTCACCTCGACAGGGGGTTACAGATACGCAGTATTTT
TRBJ1-2	-	TRBV7-8	-	CASSPSRVGYTF	TGTGCCAGCAGCCCTAGCAGAGTTGGCTACACCTTC
TRBJ1-4	-	TRBV30	TRBD1	CAWTGGPATNEKLFF	TGTGCCTGGACAGGGGGACCAGCAACTAATGAAAAACTGTTTTTT
TRBJ1-4	once	TRBV4-2	-	CASSQEGIGATNEKLFF	TGTGCCAGCAGCCAAGAGGGGATAGGGGCAACTAATGAAAAACTGTTTTTT
TRBJ1-1	-	TRBV4-2	-	CASSQETAPNTEAFF	TGTGCCAGCAGCCAAGAAACAGCACCAAACACTGAAGCTTTCTTT
TRBJ1-1	-	TRBV9	-	CASSRRGTYNTEAFF	TGTGCCAGCAGCAGAAGGGGGACATATAACACTGAAGCTTTCTTT
TRBJ1-2	-	TRBV5-1	-	CASSLDSAITGYTF	TGCGCCAGCAGCTTGGACTCCGCCATCACGGGCTACACCTTC
TRBJ1-6	-	TRBV28	-	CASSSSKGYNSPLHF	TGTGCCAGCAGTTCTAGTAAGGGGTATAATTCACCCCTCCACTTT
TRBJ2-7	few	TRBV7-3	TRBD1	CASSSQPGQGYEQYF	TGTGCCAGCAGCTCGCAGCCGGGACAGGGGTACGAGCAGTACTTC
TRBJ1-5	-	TRBV19	TRBD1	CASSPTPGQRNQPQHF	TGTGCCAGTAGTCCCACCCCGGGACAGCGCAATCAGCCCCAGCATTTT
TRBJ1-1	few	TRBV6-5	-	CASSLQIPNTEAFF	TGTGCCAGCAGTCTACAGATTCCGAACACTGAAGCTTTCTTT
TRBJ1-6	-	TRBV6-5	-	CASRTTVSPLHF	TGTGCCAGCAGAACGACAGTTTCACCCCTCCACTTT
TRBJ1-6	-	TRBV5-6	TRBD1	CASTPGTGPFPLHF	TGTGCCAGCACCCCCGGGACAGGCCCGTTTCCCCTCCACTTT
TRBJ2-3	-	TRBV12-3/TRBV12-4	-	CASSSRGTDTQYF	TGTGCCAGCAGTTCTCGGGGCACAGATACGCAGTATTTT
TRBJ1-6	-	TRBV6-1	-	CASSAAVVPLFKNSPLHF	TGTGCCAGCAGTGCGGCGGTGGTACCTCTTTTTAAGAATTCACCCCTCCACTTT
TRBJ2-1	-	TRBV3-1/TRBV3-2	-	CASSHPNSARSYNEQFF	TGTGCCAGCAGCCATCCCAACAGTGCCCGTTCCTACAATGAGCAGTTCTTC
TRBJ2-4	-	TRBV6-1	-	CASSEATGNIQYF	TGTGCCAGCAGTGAAGCTACGGGAAACATTCAGTACTTC
TRBJ2-7	-	TRBV6-5	TRBD2	CASRYPRTSGGDEQYF	TGTGCCAGCAGATACCCTCGGACTAGCGGGGGGGACGAGCAGTACTTC
TRBJ1-3	few	TRBV2	-	CASSPQLLSGNTIYF	TGTGCCAGCAGCCCCCAACTCTTATCTGGAAACACCATATATTTT
TRBJ2-7	-	TRBV2	-	CASSDRGTYEQYF	TGTGCCAGCAGTGACAGGGGTACGTACGAGCAGTACTTC
TRBJ2-3	-	TRBV12-5	-	CASGLIVPSAQYF	TGTGCTAGTGGTTTGATCGTCCCGTCGGCGCAGTATTTT
TRBJ1-3	-	TRBV6-5	TRBD1	CASQDRGFSGNTIYF	TGTGCCAGCCAAGACAGGGGTTTCTCTGGAAACACCATATATTTT
TRBJ2-7	-	TRBV20-1	-	CSARGGGEQYF	TGCAGTGCCCGAGGGGGGGGCGAGCAGTACTTC
TRBJ2-5	-	TRBV28	TRBD1	CASSRRGPGQGMQETQYF	TGTGCCAGCAGCCGCCGCGGCCCGGGACAGGGGATGCAAGAGACCCAGTACTTC
TRBJ2-2	-	TRBV7-2	TRBD1	CASSESDRGRTGELFF	TGTGCCAGCAGCGAAAGCGACAGGGGGCGCACCGGGGAGCTGTTTTTT
TRBJ1-2	-	TRBV5-1	TRBD1	CASSLRDRGMGGYTF	TGCGCCAGCAGCTTGAGGGACAGGGGTATGGGTGGCTACACCTTC
TRBJ2-7	-	TRBV5-1	TRBD1	CASSSSDRDHEQYF	TGCGCCAGCAGCTCGTCGGACAGGGATCACGAGCAGTACTTC
TRBJ1-2	few	TRBV4-1	TRBD1	CASSQGLQDRVSYGYTF	TGCGCCAGCAGCCAAGGCCTCCAAGACAGGGTGAGCTATGGCTACACCTTC
TRBJ1-1	-	TRBV7-9	-	CASSSPPLLNTEAFF	TGTGCCAGCAGCTCCCCTCCACTTCTGAACACTGAAGCTTTCTTT